This T cell receptor beta chain was identified during a study of beta chain features in type 1 diabetes. Overall study: Age, gender and cell yields were similar between patients and healthy donors. Study-wide results and limits: Shortening that was moderate but significant affected the TCRB CDR3s of Type 1 diabetes patients in all four CD4+ subsets. Within the patient group, naive, central memory and Treg TCRB repertoires appeared more similar to each other than within healthy donors.

Notes on this clone: Its specificity is unknown.

This CDR3 is 17 amino acids long. Germline-derived CDR1 and CDR2 are LGHNA and YSLEER. After removal of 4 bases from V and 2 bases from J, the junction contained 8 bases not matched to a gene. The collection from each donor was one heparinised blood draw averaging approximately 110 mL. The isolated RNA, all of it, was reverse transcribed, so expressed TCRB transcripts were what got sequenced. TCRdb's copy holds only in-frame clones and misses some; the assay was immunoSEQ multiplex PCR. The sample lists 450,000 to 600,000 clones; around 30% were seen once. The source is a man between 18 and 29 years old in good health. The rearrangement links TRBV4-3 to TRBJ2-1; 10 bases agree with TRBD2. Sequenced material: naive CD4+ T cells from blood. The CDR3 spells CASSLHLAGDAYNEQFF. The CDR3 DNA follows: TGCGCCAGCAGCCTCCACCTAGCGGGAGATGCCTACAATGAGCAGTTCTTC.